This T cell receptor beta chain came from a study of cytomegalovirus exposure and HLA in healthy donors. Regarding the study as a whole: Investigators reported 150 to 200 TCR beta chains as tied to cytomegalovirus. Follow-up analysis later connected one missense variant in DCLRE1C with trimming of TCR beta V- and J-genes.

Primers for the PCR totalled 60 Vbeta and 13 Jbeta. Here immunoSEQ multiplex PCR was the method, and the copy in TCRdb shows in-frame clones only, minus some. The data contain roughly 120,000 clones, approximately 78% of them singletons. As to this clone: Its target is unknown.

V shed 2 bases and J shed 3 bases, with 13 bases lying between them. CDR1 is SGHRS and CDR2 is YFSETQ in the germline V gene. The CDR3 extends over 15 amino acids. The chain couples TRBV5-1 to TRBJ2-3; D is possibly TRBD2 (6 bases). The specimen was PBMCs. The receptor was isolated from a woman in her 30s in good health and CMV-seronegative. The CDR3 protein is CASSFRRGWTDTQYF. CDR3 bases: TGCGCCAGCAGCTTTCGTCGGGGGTGGACAGATACGCAGTATTTT.